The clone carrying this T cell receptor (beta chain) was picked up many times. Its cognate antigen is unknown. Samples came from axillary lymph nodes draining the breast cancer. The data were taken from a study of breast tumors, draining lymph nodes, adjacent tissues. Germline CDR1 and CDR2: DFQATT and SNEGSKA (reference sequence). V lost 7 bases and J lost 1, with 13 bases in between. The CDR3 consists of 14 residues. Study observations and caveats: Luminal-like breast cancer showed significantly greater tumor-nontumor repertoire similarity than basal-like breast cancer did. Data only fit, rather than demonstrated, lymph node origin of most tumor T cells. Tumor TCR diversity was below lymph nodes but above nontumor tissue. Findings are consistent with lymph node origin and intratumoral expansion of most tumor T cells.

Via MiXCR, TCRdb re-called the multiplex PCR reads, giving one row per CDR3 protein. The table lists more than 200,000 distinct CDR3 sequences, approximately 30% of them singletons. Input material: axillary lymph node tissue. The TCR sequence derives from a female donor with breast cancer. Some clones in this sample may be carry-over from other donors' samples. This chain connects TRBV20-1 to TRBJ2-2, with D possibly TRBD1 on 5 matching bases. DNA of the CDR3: TGCAGTGTTAAAGGACACTGGAACACCGGGGAGCTGTTTTTT. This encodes CSVKGHWNTGELFF.